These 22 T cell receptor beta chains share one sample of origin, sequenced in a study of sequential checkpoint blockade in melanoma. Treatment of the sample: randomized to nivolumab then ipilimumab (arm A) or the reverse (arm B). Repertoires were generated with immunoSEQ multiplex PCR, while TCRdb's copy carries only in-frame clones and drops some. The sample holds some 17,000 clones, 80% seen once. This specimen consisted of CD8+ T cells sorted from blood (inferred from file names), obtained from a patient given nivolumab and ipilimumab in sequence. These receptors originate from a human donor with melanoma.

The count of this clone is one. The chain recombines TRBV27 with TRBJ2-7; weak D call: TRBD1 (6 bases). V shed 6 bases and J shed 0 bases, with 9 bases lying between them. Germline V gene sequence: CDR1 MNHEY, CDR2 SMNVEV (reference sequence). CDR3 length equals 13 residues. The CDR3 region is CASSHRASYEQYF. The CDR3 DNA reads TGTGCCAGCAGCCACAGGGCCTCCTACGAGCAGTACTTC.

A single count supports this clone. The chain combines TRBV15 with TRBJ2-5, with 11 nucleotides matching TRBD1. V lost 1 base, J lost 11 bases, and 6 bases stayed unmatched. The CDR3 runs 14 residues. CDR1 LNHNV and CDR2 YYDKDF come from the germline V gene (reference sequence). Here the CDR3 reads CATSRGGQGGEQYF. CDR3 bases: TGTGCCACCAGCAGAGGGGGACAGGGGGGAGAGCAGTACTTC.

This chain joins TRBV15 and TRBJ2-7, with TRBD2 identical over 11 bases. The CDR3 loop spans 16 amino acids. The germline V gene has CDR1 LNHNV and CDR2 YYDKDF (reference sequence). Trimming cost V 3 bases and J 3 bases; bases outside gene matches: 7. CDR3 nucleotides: TGTGCCACCAGCAGGGCTCTAGCGGGAGGTATCTACGAGCAGTACTTC. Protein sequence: CATSRALAGGIYEQYF.

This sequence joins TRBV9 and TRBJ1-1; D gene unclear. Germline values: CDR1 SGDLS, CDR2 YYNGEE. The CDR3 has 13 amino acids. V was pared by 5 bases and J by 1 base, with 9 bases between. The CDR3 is CASSAGGNTEAFF. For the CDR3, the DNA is TGTGCCAGCAGTGCGGGCGGGAACACTGAAGCTTTCTTT.

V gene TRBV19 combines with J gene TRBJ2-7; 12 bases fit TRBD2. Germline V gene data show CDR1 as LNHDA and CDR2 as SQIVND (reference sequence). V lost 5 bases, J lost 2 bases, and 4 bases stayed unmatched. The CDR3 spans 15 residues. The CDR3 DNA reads TGTGCCAGTAGTTCCTCTAGCGGGAGGGCCTACGAGCAGTACTTC. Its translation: CASSSSSGRAYEQYF.

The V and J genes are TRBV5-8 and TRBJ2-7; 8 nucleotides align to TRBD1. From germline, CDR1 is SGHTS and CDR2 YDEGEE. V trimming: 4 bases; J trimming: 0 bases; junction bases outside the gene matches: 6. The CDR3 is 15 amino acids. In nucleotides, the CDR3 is TGTGCCAGCAGCCATTGGACAGGGAACTCCTACGAGCAGTACTTC. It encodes CASSHWTGNSYEQYF. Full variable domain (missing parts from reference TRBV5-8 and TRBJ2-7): EAGVTQSPTHLIKTRGQQATLRCSPISGHTSVYWYQQALGLGLQFLLWYDEGEERNRGNFPPRFSGRQFPNYSSELNVNALELEDSALYLCASSHWTGNSYEQYFGPGTRLTVT.

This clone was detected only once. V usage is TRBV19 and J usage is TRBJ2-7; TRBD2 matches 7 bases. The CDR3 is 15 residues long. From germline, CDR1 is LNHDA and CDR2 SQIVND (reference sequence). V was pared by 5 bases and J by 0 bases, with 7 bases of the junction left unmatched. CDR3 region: CASSAGGGTSYEQYF. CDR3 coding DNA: TGTGCCAGTAGTGCGGGCGGGGGTACCTCCTACGAGCAGTACTTC. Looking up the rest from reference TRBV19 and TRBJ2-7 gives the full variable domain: DGGITQSPKYLFRKEGQNVTLSCEQNLNHDAMYWYRQDPGQGLRLIYYSQIVNDFQKGDIAEGYSVSREKKESFPLTVTSAQKNPTAFYLCASSAGGGTSYEQYFGPGTRLTVT.

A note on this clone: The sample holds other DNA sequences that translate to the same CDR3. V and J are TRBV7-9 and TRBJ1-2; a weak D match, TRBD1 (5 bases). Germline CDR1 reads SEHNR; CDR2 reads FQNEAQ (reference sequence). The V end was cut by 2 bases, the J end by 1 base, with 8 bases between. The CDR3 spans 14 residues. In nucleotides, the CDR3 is TGTGCCAGCAGCTTATCCCAGGGTAACTATGGCTACACCTTC. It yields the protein CASSLSQGNYGYTF.

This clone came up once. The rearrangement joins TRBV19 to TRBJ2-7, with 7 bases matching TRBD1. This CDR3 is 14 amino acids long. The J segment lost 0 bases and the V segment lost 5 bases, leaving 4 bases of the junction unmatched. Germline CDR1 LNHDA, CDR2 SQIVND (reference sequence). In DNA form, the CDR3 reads TGTGCCAGTAGTCCGGGACAGAGCTCCTACGAGCAGTACTTC. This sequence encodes CASSPGQSSYEQYF.

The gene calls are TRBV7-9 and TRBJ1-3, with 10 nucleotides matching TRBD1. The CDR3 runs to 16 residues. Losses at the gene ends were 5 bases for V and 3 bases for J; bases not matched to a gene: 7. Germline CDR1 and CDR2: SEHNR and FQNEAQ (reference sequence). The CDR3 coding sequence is TGTGCCAGCAGCCCGTCCGGGACAGGGGTTGGAAACACCATATATTTT. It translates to CASSPSGTGVGNTIYF.

CDR3 region: CASSLGTGDRNEQYF. In DNA, the CDR3 is TGTGCCAGCAGCCTCGGGACAGGGGATCGGAACGAGCAGTACTTC. The chain links TRBV11-2 to TRBJ2-7; 10 positions agree with TRBD1. Germline assignment: CDR1 SGHAT and CDR2 FQNNGV. V shed 5 bases, J shed 5 bases, and the junction held 9 bases outside the gene matches. The CDR3 extends over 15 amino acids. Complete variable domain (other parts from reference TRBV11-2 and TRBJ2-7): EAGVAQSPRYKIIEKRQSVAFWCNPISGHATLYWYQQILGQGPKLLIQFQNNGVVDDSQLPKDRFSAERLKGVDSTLKIQPAKLEDSAVYLCASSLGTGDRNEQYFGPGTRLTVT.

CDR3 amino acids: CASRATGDTVYEQYF. The DNA for the CDR3 is TGTGCCAGCAGGGCGACAGGGGATACGGTCTACGAGCAGTACTTC. The J gene is TRBJ2-7, the V gene TRBV5-4; 8 bases fit TRBD1. Germline V gene data show CDR1 as SGHNT and CDR2 as YYREEE (reference sequence). Germline trimming cut 5 bases from V and 3 bases from J; bases unmatched to any gene: 10. There are 15 residues in the CDR3.

The CDR3 coding sequence is TGCGCCAGCAGCCAAGCTCACCAGGGGATCACTGAAGCTTTCTTT. Translating gives CASSQAHQGITEAFF. The chain recombines TRBV4-1 with TRBJ1-1, with D maybe TRBD1 (6 bases). Between the trimmed V and J ends, which lost 1 base and 4 bases, there was a span of 13 bases. The germline V gene encodes CDR1 MGHRA and CDR2 YSYEKL. This CDR3 is built from 15 residues.

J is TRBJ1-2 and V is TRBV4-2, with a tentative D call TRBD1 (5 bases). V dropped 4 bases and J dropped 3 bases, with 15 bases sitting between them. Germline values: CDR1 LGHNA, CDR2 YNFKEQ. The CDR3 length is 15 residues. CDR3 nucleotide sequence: TGTGCCAGCAGCCCTACCAGGGTTAGTTACTATGGCTACACCTTC. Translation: CASSPTRVSYYGYTF.

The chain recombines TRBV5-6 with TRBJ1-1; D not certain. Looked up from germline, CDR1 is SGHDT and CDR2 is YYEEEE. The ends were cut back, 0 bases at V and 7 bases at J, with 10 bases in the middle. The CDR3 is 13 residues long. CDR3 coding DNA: TGTGCCAGCAGCTTGGCCGGCGGGGTTGAAGCTTTCTTT. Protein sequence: CASSLAGGVEAFF.

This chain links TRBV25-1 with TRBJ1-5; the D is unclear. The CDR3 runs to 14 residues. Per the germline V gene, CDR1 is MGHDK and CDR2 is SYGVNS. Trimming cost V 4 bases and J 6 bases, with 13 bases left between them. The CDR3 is CASSGNSAAQPQHF. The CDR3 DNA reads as TGTGCCAGCAGTGGGAACAGTGCAGCTCAGCCCCAGCATTTT.

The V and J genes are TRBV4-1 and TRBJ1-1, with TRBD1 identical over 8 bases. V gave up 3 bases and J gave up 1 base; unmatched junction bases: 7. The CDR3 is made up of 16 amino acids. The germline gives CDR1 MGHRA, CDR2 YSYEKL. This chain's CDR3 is CASSHPGTGENTEAFF. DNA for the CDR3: TGCGCCAGCAGCCATCCTGGGACAGGAGAGAACACTGAAGCTTTCTTT.

Here the CDR3 reads CASSEGTVAYEQYF. In DNA form, the CDR3 reads TGTGCCAGCAGTGAAGGAACAGTTGCCTACGAGCAGTACTTC. V and J are TRBV6-1 and TRBJ2-7; D gene unclear. The CDR3 is 14 amino acids. From germline, CDR1 is MNHNS and CDR2 SASEGT. V dropped 1 base and J dropped 2 bases, with 9 bases sitting between them.

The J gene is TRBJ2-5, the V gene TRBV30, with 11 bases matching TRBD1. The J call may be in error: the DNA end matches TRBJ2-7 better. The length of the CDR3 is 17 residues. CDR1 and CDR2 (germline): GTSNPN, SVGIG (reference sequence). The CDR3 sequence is CAWSGRYRTGGLDEQYF. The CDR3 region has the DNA TGTGCCTGGAGTGGTAGGTATAGGACAGGGGGCCTCGACGAGCAGTACTTC.

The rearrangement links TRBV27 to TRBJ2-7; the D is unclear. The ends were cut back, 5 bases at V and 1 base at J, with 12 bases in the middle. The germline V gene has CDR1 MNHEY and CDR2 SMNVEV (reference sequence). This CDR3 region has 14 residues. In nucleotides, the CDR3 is TGTGCCAGCAGTACCTCGACTGCTTCCTACGAGCAGTACTTC. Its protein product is CASSTSTASYEQYF.

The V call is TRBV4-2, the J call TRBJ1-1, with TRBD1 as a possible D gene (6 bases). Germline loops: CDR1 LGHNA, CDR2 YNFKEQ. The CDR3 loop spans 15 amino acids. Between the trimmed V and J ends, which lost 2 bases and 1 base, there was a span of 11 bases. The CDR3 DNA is TGTGCCAGCAGCCAATACGGACAGTCGAACACTGAAGCTTTCTTT. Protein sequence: CASSQYGQSNTEAFF.

DNA for the CDR3: TGTGCCAGCAGAGGCGGACTCTACGAGCAGTACTTC. It encodes CASRGGLYEQYF. The chain links TRBV2 to TRBJ2-7, with TRBD2 as a possible D gene (5 bases). The germline V gene encodes CDR1 SNHLY and CDR2 FYNNEI. Deletions cut 6 bases from V and 3 bases from J, with 9 bases between. The CDR3 is 12 residues long.